These 11 T cell receptor beta chains share one sample of origin, sequenced in a study of technical replicates of blood from several donors. The table came from immunoSEQ multiplex PCR; TCRdb's copy has only in-frame clones and leaves some out. The sample shows around 13,000 clones, about 86% of them seen only once. Sequenced sample: PBMCs. These receptors were collected from a human donor in good health.

This clone was seen more than once but under ten times. The chain recombines TRBV9 with TRBJ1-1, with a tentative D call TRBD1 (6 bases). With 0 bases removed from V and 8 bases from J, the gap between germline ends came to 14 bases. Per the germline V gene, CDR1 is SGDLS and CDR2 is YYNGEE. The CDR3 has 14 residues. DNA for the CDR3: TGTGCCAGCAGCGTAGGTACAGGGCCTGGAGAAGCTTTCTTT. Protein product: CASSVGTGPGEAFF.

This clone was observed a single time. The gene calls are TRBV11-2 and TRBJ1-2; the D gene is possibly TRBD1 (6 bases). Per the germline V gene, CDR1 is SGHAT and CDR2 is FQNNGV. V shed 4 bases and J shed 8 bases, with 11 bases lying between them. The CDR3 runs to 12 residues. The CDR3 here is CASSSGQPGYTF. Here the CDR3 DNA reads TGTGCCAGCAGCTCCGGACAGCCCGGCTACACCTTC.

The CDR3 sequence is CASSVGPGEQYF. The CDR3 DNA reads as TGTGCCAGCAGCGTAGGTCCCGGCGAGCAGTACTTC. The gene calls are TRBV7-9 and TRBJ2-7; D not certain. Germline CDR1 SEHNR, CDR2 FQNEAQ (reference sequence). There are 12 residues in the CDR3. V was trimmed by 5 bases and J by 6 bases, leaving 11 bases between them.

CDR3 residues: CASSDGSGGEQFF. The CDR3 region has the DNA TGTGCCAGCAGTGACGGGTCAGGGGGTGAGCAGTTCTTC. V usage is TRBV6-4 and J usage is TRBJ2-1; 7 bases are shared with TRBD1. Germline values: CDR1 MRHNA, CDR2 SNTAGT. V dropped 2 bases and J dropped 9; count of bases not matched to a gene: 4. The CDR3 consists of 13 residues.

The chain recombines TRBV9 with TRBJ2-3, with 10 bases identical to TRBD2. With 1 base clipped from V and 6 bases from J, the junction kept 5 bases outside the gene matches. Germline V gene sequence: CDR1 SGDLS, CDR2 YYNGEE. This CDR3 contains 15 residues. CDR3: CASSVLAGDRDTQYF. The CDR3 DNA reads as TGTGCCAGCAGCGTACTAGCGGGAGACCGCGATACGCAGTATTTT.

The gene calls are TRBV11-2 and TRBJ1-4; D call uncertain. There are 13 residues in the CDR3. The ends were cut back, 5 bases at V and 7 bases at J, with 11 bases in the middle. Germline values: CDR1 SGHAT, CDR2 FQNNGV. The CDR3 nucleotides are TGTGCCAGCAGCCCAAGGGAGGGTGAAAAACTGTTTTTT. Translated, it gives CASSPREGEKLFF. Supplemented by reference TRBV11-2 and TRBJ1-4, the full variable domain reads EAGVAQSPRYKIIEKRQSVAFWCNPISGHATLYWYQQILGQGPKLLIQFQNNGVVDDSQLPKDRFSAERLKGVDSTLKIQPAKLEDSAVYLCASSPREGEKLFFGSGTQLSVL.

The count of this clone is one. The V and J genes are TRBV28 and TRBJ1-4; 9 nucleotides match TRBD1. V trimming: 5 bases; J trimming: 11 bases; junction bases outside the gene matches: 9. In germline, CDR1 is MDHEN, CDR2 SYDVKM. There are 14 residues in the CDR3. CDR3 DNA: TGTGCCAGCAGTCCGGGACAGGGAACCGGGAAACTGTTTTTT. It translates to CASSPGQGTGKLFF.

This clone was recorded once. The gene calls are TRBV27 and TRBJ2-7; 8 bases align to TRBD1. Germline CDR1 and CDR2: MNHEY and SMNVEV (reference sequence). The length of the CDR3 is 15 residues. V shed 6 bases, J shed 3 bases, and the junction held 10 bases outside the gene matches. CDR3 sequence (DNA): TGTGCCAGCAGAGCGACCGGGACAGGCTTCTACGAGCAGTACTTC. Translation gives CASRATGTGFYEQYF.

In DNA, the CDR3 is TGTGCCACCAGCAGAGGTCCGGGTGGCTACACCTTC. It codes for CATSRGPGGYTF. The chain links TRBV15 to TRBJ1-2; no definite D call. This CDR3 contains 12 residues. Germline V lookup: CDR1 LNHNV, CDR2 YYDKDF (reference sequence). Trimming took off 1 base at V and 7 bases at J, with 7 bases between the two ends.

The chain uses TRBV19 and TRBJ2-7, with D perhaps matching TRBD1 (5 bases). CDR1 and CDR2 from the germline V gene are LNHDA and SQIVND (reference sequence). Trimming took off 5 bases at V and 5 bases at J, with 16 bases between the two ends. The CDR3 sequence is 14 residues long. Here the CDR3 DNA reads TGTGCCAGTAGTCCTATCAGGGCCAGGAACGAGCAGTACTTC. Translation: CASSPIRARNEQYF.

In this sample, this clone turned up a few times. The chain uses TRBV14 and TRBJ2-3, with 8 nucleotides matching TRBD2. The CDR3 runs to 12 residues. With V trimmed by 4 bases and J by 9 bases, 3 bases remained unmatched. Germline V gene data show CDR1 as SGHDN and CDR2 as FVKESK. The CDR3 DNA sequence: TGTGCCAGCAGCCTGGGACTAGGCACGCAGTATTTT. Protein sequence: CASSLGLGTQYF.